The present T cell receptor (beta chain) was sequenced within a study of regulatory T cells in long-lasting Graves disease. This CDR3 comprises 13 residues. The germline V and J ends were trimmed by 5 bases and 6 bases, with 14 bases remaining between them. Germline V gene data show CDR1 as GTSNPN and CDR2 as SVGIG (reference sequence). At least ten counts were recorded for this clonotype. The time point here: persistent/refractory GD, antithyroid drugs over 5 years with positive TRAb. The TCR library used RNA extracted from PBMCs. iRepertoire HTBI primers and Arm-PCR of CDR3 regions built TCR beta libraries. TCRdb ran MiXCR on the multiplex PCR reads and lists one entry per CDR3 protein. The sample holds roughly 500,000 distinct CDR3 sequences, 20% to 25% seen once.

The V call is TRBV30, the J call TRBJ1-5, with D possibly being TRBD1 (6 bases). Sequences were derived from peripheral blood mononuclear cells (PBMCs), sampled when the disease was refractory, from a patient treated with antithyroid drugs. The TCR sequence derives from a female donor with Graves disease. CDR3 in amino acids: CAWGRQVGQPQHF. The CDR3 coding sequence is TGTGCCTGGGGGAGACAGGTGGGTCAGCCCCAGCATTTT.